The 10 T cell receptor beta chains reported below all come from one sample, sequenced in a study of blood T cell repertoires in COVID-19. This table comes from immunoSEQ multiplex PCR, and its TCRdb copy is limited to in-frame clones, with some not included. The data contain 200,000 to 300,000 clones, around 89% of them seen just once; the ten biggest clones take up about 4%. Source material: peripheral blood. These receptors came from a woman aged 40-49 years with acute or convalescent COVID-19.

The rearrangement links TRBV27 to TRBJ1-6; D ambiguous. V lost 7 bases to trimming and J lost 7 bases, with 8 bases between them. In germline, CDR1 is MNHEY, CDR2 SMNVEV (reference sequence). The CDR3 extends over 12 amino acids. CDR3 DNA: TGTGCCAGCAAAGAGATCAATTCACCCCTCCACTTT. Its translation: CASKEINSPLHF.

The chain recombines TRBV5-1 with TRBJ2-3; 8 nucleotides agree with TRBD1. This CDR3 is 16 amino acids long. The junction had 6 bases not matched to a gene; V was cut back by 0 bases and J by 3 bases. Germline V gene data show CDR1 as SGHRS and CDR2 as YFSETQ. Here the CDR3 DNA reads TGCGCCAGCAGCTTGGTTCAGGGGGCCTGGACAGATACGCAGTATTTT. Its translation: CASSLVQGAWTDTQYF.

The chain carries TRBV7-3 and TRBJ2-3, with 8 bases fitting TRBD2. Germline values: CDR1 SGHTA, CDR2 FQGTGA. CDR3 length equals 16 residues. V was clipped by 5 bases and J by 3 bases; unmatched bases: 10. CDR3 protein: CASSLHGGAGTDTQYF. CDR3 nucleotide sequence: TGTGCCAGCAGCCTACACGGGGGGGCTGGGACAGATACGCAGTATTTT.

The chain has TRBV6-5 and TRBJ1-5; D unclear. This CDR3 is 12 amino acids long. Germline loops: CDR1 MNHEY, CDR2 SVGAGI. The germline V and J ends were trimmed by 7 bases and 9 bases, with 13 bases remaining between them. This CDR3 is CASTDRVGPQHF. CDR3 nucleotide sequence: TGTGCCAGCACCGATCGGGTAGGGCCCCAGCATTTT.

In this sample, this clone turned up once. The genes are TRBV18 and TRBJ1-2; 7 bases are shared with TRBD1. In germline, CDR1 is KGHSH, CDR2 LQKENI. This CDR3 region has 13 residues. The V segment lost 5 bases and the J segment 2 bases; nucleotides outside the gene matches: 2. Here the CDR3 DNA reads TGTGCCAGCTCAGCGACAGGGAACTATGGCTACACCTTC. Amino acids: CASSATGNYGYTF.

The V gene is TRBV9, the J gene TRBJ1-2; the match to TRBD1 covers 8 bases. CDR1 is SGDLS, CDR2 YYNGEE, per germline. This CDR3 has 15 amino acids. The V gene end was trimmed by 0 bases and the J gene end by 7 bases; junction bases not matched to a gene: 8. The CDR3 DNA is TGTGCCAGCAGCGTAGGAGACAGGGGATCCTCTGGCTACACCTTC. Its translation is CASSVGDRGSSGYTF.

A single count supports this clone. V and J are TRBV28 and TRBJ1-2; TRBD1 aligns across 12 bases. Germline V gene data show CDR1 as MDHEN and CDR2 as SYDVKM. V dropped 5 bases and J dropped 8; count of bases not matched to a gene: 9. The CDR3 is 15 residues long. Here the CDR3 DNA reads TGTGCCAGCAGTCCGGGACAGGGGGCAAATCAGGGCTACACCTTC. This sequence encodes CASSPGQGANQGYTF.

The rearrangement uses TRBV6-5 and TRBJ1-1; no definite D call. Looked up from germline, CDR1 is MNHEY and CDR2 is SVGAGI. V lost 2 bases, J lost 0 bases, and 10 bases lay in between. The CDR3 consists of 15 residues. The CDR3 protein is CASSYGRGLNTEAFF. CDR3 bases: TGTGCCAGCAGTTACGGCCGAGGGTTGAACACTGAAGCTTTCTTT.

The chain carries TRBV6-1 and TRBJ2-5, with 8 bases fitting TRBD2. V lost 0 bases, J lost 0 bases, and 9 bases stayed unmatched. Germline-derived CDR1 and CDR2 are MNHNS and SASEGT. The CDR3 runs 18 residues. This chain's CDR3 is CASSEASGGGGNQETQYF. The DNA of the CDR3 is TGTGCCAGCAGTGAAGCGTCCGGGGGCGGGGGGAACCAAGAGACCCAGTACTTC.

V gene TRBV3-1 (or the pseudogene TRBV3-2) combines with J gene TRBJ1-2; D perhaps matches TRBD1 (6 bases). Germline V gene data show CDR1 as LGHDT and CDR2 as YNNKEL (reference sequence). The CDR3 consists of 17 residues. With 2 bases removed from V and 0 bases from J, the gap between germline ends came to 16 bases. CDR3 bases: TGTGCCAGCAGCCAAAGACCCACAGGGCGAGCTAACTATGGCTACACCTTC. Protein sequence: CASSQRPTGRANYGYTF.